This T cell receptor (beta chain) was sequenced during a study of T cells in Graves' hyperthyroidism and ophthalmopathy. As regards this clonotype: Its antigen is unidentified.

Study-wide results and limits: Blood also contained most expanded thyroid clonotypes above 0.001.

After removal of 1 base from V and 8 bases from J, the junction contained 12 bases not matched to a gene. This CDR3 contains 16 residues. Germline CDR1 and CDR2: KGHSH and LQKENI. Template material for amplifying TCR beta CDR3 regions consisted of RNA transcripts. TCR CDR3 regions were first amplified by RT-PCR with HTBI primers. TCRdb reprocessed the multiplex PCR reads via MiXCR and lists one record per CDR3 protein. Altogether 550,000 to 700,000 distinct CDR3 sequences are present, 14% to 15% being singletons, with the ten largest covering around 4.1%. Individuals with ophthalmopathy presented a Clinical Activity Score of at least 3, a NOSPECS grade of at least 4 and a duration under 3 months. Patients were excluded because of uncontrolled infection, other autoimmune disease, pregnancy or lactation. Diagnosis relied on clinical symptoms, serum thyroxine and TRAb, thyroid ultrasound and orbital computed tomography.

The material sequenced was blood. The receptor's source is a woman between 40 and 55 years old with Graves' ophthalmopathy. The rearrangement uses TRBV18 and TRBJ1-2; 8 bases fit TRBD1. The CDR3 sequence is CASSPLRQGIESGYTF. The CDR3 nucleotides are TGTGCCAGCTCACCACTACGACAGGGGATAGAGAGCGGCTACACCTTC.